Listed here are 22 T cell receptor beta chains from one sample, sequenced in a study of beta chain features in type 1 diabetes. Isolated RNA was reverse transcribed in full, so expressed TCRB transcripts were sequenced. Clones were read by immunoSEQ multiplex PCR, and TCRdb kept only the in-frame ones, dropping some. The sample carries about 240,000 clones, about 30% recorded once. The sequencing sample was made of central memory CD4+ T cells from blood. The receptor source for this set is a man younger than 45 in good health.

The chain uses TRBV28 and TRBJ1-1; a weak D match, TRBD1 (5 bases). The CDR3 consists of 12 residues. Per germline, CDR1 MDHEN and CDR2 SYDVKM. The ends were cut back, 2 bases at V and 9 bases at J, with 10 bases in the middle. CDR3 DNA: TGTGCCAGCAGTTTAACAGGATACAAAGCTTTCTTT. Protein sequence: CASSLTGYKAFF. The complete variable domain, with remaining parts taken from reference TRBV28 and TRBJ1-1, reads DVKVTQSSRYLVKRTGEKVFLECVQDMDHENMFWYRQDPGLGLRLIYFSYDVKMKEKGDIPEGYSVSREKKERFSLILESASTNQTSMYLCASSLTGYKAFFGQGTRLTVV.

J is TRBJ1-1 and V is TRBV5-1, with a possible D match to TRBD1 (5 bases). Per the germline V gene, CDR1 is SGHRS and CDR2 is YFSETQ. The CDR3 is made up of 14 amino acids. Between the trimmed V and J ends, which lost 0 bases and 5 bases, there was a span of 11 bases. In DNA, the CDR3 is TGCGCCAGCAGCTTGGAAGCAGGGAATACTGAAGCTTTCTTT. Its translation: CASSLEAGNTEAFF.

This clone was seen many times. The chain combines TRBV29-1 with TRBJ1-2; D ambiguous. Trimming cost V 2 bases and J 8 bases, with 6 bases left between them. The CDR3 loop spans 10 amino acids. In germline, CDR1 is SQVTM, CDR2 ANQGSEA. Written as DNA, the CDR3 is TGCAGCGTTGAAAACGGGGGCTACACCTTC. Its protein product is CSVENGGYTF.

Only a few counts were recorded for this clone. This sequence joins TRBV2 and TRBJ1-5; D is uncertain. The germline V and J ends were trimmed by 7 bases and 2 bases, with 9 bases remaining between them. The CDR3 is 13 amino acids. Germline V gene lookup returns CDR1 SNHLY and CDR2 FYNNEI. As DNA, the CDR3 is TGTGCCAGCACTGCGGACCGCAATCAGCCCCAGCATTTT. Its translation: CASTADRNQPQHF.

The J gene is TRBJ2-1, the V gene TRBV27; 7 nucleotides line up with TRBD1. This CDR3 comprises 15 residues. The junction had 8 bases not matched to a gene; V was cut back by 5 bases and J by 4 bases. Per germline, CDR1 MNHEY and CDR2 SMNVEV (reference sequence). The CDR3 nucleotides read TGTGCCAGCAGTCGTGAGACAGGGCAATACAATGAGCAGTTCTTC. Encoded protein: CASSRETGQYNEQFF.

CDR3 in amino acids: CAWSAIRDRGRVEQYF. CDR3 nucleotide sequence: TGTGCCTGGAGTGCTATTCGGGACAGGGGAAGAGTCGAGCAGTACTTC. The rearrangement joins TRBV30 to TRBJ2-7; 10 bases are a match to TRBD1. Germline-derived CDR1 and CDR2 are GTSNPN and SVGIG (reference sequence). Trimming cost V 1 base and J 6 bases; bases outside gene matches: 12. This CDR3 is built from 16 residues.

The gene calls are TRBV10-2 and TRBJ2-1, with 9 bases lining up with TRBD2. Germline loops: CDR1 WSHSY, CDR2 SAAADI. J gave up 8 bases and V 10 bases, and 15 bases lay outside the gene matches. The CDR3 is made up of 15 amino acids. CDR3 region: CATLEMLAGEHEQFF. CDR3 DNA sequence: TGCGCCACCTTGGAGATGTTAGCGGGAGAACATGAGCAGTTCTTC.

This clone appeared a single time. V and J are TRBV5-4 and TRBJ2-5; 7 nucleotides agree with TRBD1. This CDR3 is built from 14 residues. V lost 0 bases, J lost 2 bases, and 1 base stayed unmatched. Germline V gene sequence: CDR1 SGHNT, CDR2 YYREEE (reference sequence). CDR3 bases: TGTGCCAGCAGCTTGGACAGGGGACAAGAGACCCAGTACTTC. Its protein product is CASSLDRGQETQYF.

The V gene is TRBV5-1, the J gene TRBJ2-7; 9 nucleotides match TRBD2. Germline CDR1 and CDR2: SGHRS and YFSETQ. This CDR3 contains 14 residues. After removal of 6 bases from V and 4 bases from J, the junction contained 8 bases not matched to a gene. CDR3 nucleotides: TGCGCCAGCAAGCCCGGGACTAGCACATACGAGCAGTACTTC. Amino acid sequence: CASKPGTSTYEQYF.

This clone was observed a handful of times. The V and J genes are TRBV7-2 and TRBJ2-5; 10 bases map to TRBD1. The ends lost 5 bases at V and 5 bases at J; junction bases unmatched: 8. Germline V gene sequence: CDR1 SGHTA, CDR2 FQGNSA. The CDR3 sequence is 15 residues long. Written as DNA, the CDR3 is TGTGCCAGCAGCCCGGGACAGGGGAAGGTGGAGACCCAGTACTTC. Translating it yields CASSPGQGKVETQYF.

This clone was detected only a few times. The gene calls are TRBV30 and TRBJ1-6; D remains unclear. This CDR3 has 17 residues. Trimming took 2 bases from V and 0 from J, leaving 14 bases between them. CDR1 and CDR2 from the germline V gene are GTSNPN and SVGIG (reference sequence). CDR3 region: CAWSRGRLSSYNSPLHF. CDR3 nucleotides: TGTGCCTGGAGTCGAGGCAGGCTTAGCTCCTATAATTCACCCCTCCACTTT.

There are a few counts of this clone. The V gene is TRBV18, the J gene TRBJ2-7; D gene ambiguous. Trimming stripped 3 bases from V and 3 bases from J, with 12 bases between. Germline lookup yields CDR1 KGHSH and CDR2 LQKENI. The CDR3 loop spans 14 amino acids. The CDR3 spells CASSPRQKNYEQYF. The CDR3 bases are TGTGCCAGCTCACCGAGGCAGAAAAACTACGAGCAGTACTTC.

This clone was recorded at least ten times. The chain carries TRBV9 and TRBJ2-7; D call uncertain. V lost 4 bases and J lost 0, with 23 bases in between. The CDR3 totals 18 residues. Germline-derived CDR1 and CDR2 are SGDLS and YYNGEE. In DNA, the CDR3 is TGTGCCAGCAGCCTCCCCAAGCGATACGGGCTAAGCTCCTACGAGCAGTACTTC. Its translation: CASSLPKRYGLSSYEQYF.

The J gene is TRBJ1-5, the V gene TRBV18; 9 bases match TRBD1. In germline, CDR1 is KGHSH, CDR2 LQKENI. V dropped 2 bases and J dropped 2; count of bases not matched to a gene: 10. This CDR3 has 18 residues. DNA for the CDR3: TGTGCCAGCTCACCAATGTCGGGAACAGGGGGCGGCAATCAGCCCCAGCATTTT. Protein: CASSPMSGTGGGNQPQHF.

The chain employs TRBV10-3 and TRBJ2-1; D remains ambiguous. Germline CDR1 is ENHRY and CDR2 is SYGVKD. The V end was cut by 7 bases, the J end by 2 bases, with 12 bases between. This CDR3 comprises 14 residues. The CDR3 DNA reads TGTGCCATCACCGCAGGATTACCCTACAATGAGCAGTTCTTC. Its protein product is CAITAGLPYNEQFF.

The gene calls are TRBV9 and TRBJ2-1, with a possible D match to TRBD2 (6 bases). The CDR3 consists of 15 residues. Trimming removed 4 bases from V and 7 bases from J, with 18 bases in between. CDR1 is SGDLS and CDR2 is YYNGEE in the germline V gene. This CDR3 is CASSSVGGWANEQFF. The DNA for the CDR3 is TGTGCCAGCAGCTCAGTGGGGGGATGGGCTAATGAGCAGTTCTTC.

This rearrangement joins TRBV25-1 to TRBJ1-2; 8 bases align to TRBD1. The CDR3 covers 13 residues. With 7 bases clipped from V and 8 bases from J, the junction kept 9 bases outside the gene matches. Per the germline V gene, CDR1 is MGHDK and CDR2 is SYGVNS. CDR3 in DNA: TGTGCCAGCACAAGACAGGGGACGTACGGCTACACCTTC. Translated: CASTRQGTYGYTF.

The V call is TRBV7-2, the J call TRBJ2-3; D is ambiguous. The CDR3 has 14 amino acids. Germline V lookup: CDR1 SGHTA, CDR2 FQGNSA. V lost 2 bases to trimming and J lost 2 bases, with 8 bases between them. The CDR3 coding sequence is TGTGCCAGCAGCTTACTAGGACCCACAGATACGCAGTATTTT. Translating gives CASSLLGPTDTQYF.

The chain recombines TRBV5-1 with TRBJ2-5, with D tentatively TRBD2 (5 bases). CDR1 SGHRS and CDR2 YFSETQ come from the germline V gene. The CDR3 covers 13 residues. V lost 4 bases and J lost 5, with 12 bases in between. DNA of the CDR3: TGCGCCAGCAGCCCGAGGGTACTCGAGACCCAGTACTTC. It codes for CASSPRVLETQYF.

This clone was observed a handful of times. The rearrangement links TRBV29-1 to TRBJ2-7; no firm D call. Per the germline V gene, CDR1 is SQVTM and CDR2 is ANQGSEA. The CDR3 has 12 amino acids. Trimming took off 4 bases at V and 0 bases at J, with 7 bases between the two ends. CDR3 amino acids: CSVGYSSYEQYF. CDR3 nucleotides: TGCAGCGTTGGGTACAGCTCCTACGAGCAGTACTTC.

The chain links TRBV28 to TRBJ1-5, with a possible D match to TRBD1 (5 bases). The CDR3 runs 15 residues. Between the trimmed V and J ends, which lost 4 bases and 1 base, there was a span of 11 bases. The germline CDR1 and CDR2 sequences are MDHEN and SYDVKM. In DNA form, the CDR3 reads TGTGCCAGCAGTTCGGGACGGTTAAGCAATCAGCCCCAGCATTTT. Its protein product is CASSSGRLSNQPQHF.

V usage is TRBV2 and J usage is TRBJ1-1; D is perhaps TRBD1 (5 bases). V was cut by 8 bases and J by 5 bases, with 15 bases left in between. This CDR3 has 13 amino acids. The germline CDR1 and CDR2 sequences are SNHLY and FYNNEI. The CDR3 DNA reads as TGTGCCAGCCGAGTGAATACAGGAACTGAAGCTTTCTTT. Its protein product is CASRVNTGTEAFF.